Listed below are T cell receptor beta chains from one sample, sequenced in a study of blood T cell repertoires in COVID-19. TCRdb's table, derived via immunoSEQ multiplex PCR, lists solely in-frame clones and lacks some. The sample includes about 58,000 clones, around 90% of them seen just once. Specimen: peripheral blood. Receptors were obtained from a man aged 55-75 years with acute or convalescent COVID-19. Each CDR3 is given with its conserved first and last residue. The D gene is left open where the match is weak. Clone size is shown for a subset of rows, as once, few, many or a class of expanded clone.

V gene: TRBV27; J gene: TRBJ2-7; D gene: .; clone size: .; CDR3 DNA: TGTGCCACCTCCCCCTTGGCGGCACAATACGAGCAGTACTTC; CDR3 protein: CATSPLAAQYEQYF
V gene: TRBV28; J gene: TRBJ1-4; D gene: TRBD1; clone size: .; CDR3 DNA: TGTGCCAGCAGTTTCAGGGGGTGGTTTAATGAAAAACTGTTTTTT; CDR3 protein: CASSFRGWFNEKLFF
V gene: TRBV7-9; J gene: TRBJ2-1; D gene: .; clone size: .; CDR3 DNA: TGTGCCAGCAGCTTGGCCCCTGGACAGCTCTACAATGAGCAGTTCTTC; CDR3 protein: CASSLAPGQLYNEQFF
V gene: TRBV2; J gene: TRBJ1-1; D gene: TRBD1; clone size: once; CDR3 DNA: TGTGCCAGCAGTGGCCGGGACAGGGGGCGGACTGAAGCTTTCTTT; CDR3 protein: CASSGRDRGRTEAFF
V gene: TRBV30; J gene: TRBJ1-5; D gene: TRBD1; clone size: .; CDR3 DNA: TGTGCCTGGAGTCCCGGACAGGACCCCAATCAGCCCCAGCATTTT; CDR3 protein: CAWSPGQDPNQPQHF
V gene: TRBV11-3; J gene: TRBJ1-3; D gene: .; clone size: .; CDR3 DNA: TGTGCCAGCAGCCCGCCCGGGAACACCATATATTTT; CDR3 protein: CASSPPGNTIYF
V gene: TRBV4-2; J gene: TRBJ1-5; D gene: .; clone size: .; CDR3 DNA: TGTGCCAGCAGCCACGCGGGGAGGGATAGCAATCAGCCCCAGCATTTT; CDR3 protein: CASSHAGRDSNQPQHF
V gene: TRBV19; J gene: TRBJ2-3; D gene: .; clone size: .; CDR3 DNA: TGTGCCAGTAGTATTTCCGGAGGCTATAGGGCAGATACGCAGTATTTT; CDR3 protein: CASSISGGYRADTQYF
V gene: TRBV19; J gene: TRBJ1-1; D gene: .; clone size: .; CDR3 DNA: TGTGCCAGTAGTATAGCAATCAGGGGCACTGAAGCTTTCTTT; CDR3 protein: CASSIAIRGTEAFF
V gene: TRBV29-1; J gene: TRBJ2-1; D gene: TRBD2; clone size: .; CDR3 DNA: TGCAGCGTTGTACCTAGCGGGAACTACAATGAGCAGTTCTTC; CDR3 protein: CSVVPSGNYNEQFF
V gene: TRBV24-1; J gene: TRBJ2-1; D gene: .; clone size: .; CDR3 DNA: TGTGCCACCAGTGAATTGGGGGGCTATGAGCAGTTCTTC; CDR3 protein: CATSELGGYEQFF
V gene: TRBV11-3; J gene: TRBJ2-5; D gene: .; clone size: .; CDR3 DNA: TGTGCCAGCAGCTTATATATGGAGACCCAGTACTTC; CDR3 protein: CASSLYMETQYF
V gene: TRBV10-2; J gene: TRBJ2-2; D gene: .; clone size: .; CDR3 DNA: TGCGCCAGCAGTGAGATCGAGGGCCGGGTCACCGGGGAGCTGTTTTTT; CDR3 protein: CASSEIEGRVTGELFF
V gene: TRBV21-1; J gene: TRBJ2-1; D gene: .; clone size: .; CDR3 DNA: TGTGCCAGCAGCAAAGGACCAGCAGATAGCGATGAGCAGTTCTTC; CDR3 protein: CASSKGPADSDEQFF
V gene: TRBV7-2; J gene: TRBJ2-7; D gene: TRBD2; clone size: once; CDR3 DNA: TGTGCCAGCAGCTTAGCCGGACTAGCAGGGACCTACGAGCAGTACTTC; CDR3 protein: CASSLAGLAGTYEQYF
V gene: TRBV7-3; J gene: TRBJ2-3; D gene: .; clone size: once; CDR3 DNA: TGTGCCAGCAGCTTGACGGGGATTGGATATACCACAGATACGCAGTATTTT; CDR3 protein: CASSLTGIGYTTDTQYF
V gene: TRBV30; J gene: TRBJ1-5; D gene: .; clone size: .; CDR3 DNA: TGTGCCTGGAGTCTACGGGGTCAGCCCCAGCATTTT; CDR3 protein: CAWSLRGQPQHF
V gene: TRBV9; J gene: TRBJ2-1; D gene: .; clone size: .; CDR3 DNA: TGTGCCAGCAGCCCAAGAGGGGGGGAGGGCCCTGACAATGAGCAGTTCTTC; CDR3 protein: CASSPRGGEGPDNEQFF
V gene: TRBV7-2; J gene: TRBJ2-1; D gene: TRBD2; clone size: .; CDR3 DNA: TGTGCCAGCAGCTTAGGCGGGACTAGCGGGAGTCTGAATGAGCAGTTCTTC; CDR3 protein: CASSLGGTSGSLNEQFF
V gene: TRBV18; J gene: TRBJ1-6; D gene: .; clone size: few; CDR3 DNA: TGTGCCAGCTCTTCCTCGATGGGGGGGCAAAGCAATTCACCCCTCCACTTT; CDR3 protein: CASSSSMGGQSNSPLHF
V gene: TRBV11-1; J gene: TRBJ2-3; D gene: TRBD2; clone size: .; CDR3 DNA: TGTGCCAGCAGCTTAATGGATAGCGGGAGTACAGATACGCAGTATTTT; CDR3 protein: CASSLMDSGSTDTQYF
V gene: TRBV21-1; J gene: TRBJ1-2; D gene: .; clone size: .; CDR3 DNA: TGTGCCAGCAGCAAAGATCAGTACTATGGCTACACCTTC; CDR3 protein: CASSKDQYYGYTF
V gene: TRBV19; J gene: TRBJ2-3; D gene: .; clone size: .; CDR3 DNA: TGTGCCAGTAGTATCGGTGGTGTGAGCACAGATACGCAGTATTTT; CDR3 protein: CASSIGGVSTDTQYF
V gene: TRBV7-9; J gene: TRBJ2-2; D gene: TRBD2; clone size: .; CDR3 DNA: TGTGCCAGCAGCTTAGGTGCGGGGGAGAACACCGGGGAGCTGTTTTTT; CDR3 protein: CASSLGAGENTGELFF
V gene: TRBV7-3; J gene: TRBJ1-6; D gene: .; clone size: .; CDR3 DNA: TGTGCCAGCAGCTTAACTCAGGGTCCCAATTCACCCCTCCACTTT; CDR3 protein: CASSLTQGPNSPLHF
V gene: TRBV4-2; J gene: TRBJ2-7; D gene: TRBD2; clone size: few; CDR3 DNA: TGTGCCAGCAGCGCTCGACTAGCGGGATCAAAAGAGCAGTACTTC; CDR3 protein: CASSARLAGSKEQYF
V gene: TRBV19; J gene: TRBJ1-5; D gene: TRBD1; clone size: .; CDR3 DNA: TGTGCCAGTTCCAGCACAGGGGTGGGGGGCAATCAGCCCCAGCATTTT; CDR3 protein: CASSSTGVGGNQPQHF
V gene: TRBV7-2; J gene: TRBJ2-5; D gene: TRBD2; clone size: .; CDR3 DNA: TGTGCCAGCAGTTCCGGGACTACGTACCAAGAGACCCAGTACTTC; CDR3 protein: CASSSGTTYQETQYF
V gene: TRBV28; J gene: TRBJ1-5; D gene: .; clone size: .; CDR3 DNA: TGTGCCAGCAGTTTGGCGACAGCTAGCAATCAGCCCCAGCATTTT; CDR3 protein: CASSLATASNQPQHF
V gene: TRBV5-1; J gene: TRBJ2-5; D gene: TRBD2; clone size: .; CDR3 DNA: TGCGCCAGCAGCTTGAGCGGGGAAGAGACCCAGTACTTC; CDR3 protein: CASSLSGEETQYF
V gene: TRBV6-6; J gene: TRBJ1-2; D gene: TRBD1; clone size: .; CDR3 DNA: TGTGCCAGCATACAGGGGGAGTATGGCTACACCTTC; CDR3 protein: CASIQGEYGYTF
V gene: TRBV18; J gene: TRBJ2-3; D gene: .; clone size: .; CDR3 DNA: TGTGCCAGCTCACCTAGCGGACCTAGCACAGATACGCAGTATTTT; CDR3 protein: CASSPSGPSTDTQYF
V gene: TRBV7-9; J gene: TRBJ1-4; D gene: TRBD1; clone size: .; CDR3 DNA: TGTGTCAGCAGCATACCGCTTGGACAGGGAACTAATGAAAAACTGTTTTTT; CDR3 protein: CVSSIPLGQGTNEKLFF
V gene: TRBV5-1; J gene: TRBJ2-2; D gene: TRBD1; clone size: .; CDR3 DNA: TGCGCCAGCAGCCGAGACAGGGGTGGGACCGGGGAGCTGTTTTTT; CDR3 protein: CASSRDRGGTGELFF
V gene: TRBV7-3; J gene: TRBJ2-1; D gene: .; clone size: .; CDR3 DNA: TGTGCCAGCAGCCTATATAACGGGGACAATGAGCAGTTCTTC; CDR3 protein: CASSLYNGDNEQFF
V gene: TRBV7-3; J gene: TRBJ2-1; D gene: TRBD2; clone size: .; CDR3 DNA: TGTGCCAGCAGCCGCGCTAGCGGATACAATGAGCAGTTCTTC; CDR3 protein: CASSRASGYNEQFF
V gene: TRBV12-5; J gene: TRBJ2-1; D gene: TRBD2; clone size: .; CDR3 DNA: TGTGCTAGTGGTCCGGGACTAGCGGGGGGGGAGCAGTTCTTC; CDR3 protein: CASGPGLAGGEQFF
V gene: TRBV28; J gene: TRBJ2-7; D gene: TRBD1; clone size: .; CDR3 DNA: TGTGCCAGCAGCCCGCCCTGGACAGGCGACTTCTACGAGCAGTACTTC; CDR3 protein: CASSPPWTGDFYEQYF
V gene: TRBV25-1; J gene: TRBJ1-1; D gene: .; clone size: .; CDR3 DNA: TGTGCCAGCAGTGCCCCAACCGGGAGCATGAACACTGAAGCTTTCTTT; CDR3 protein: CASSAPTGSMNTEAFF
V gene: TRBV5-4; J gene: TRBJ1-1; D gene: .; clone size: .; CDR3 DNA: TGTGCCAGCAGCTTGGCCCAGGGGTCCAACACTGAAGCTTTCTTT; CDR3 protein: CASSLAQGSNTEAFF
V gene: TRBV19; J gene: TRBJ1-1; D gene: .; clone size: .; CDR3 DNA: TGTGCCAGTAGTCTGGGGAGTATCTACACTGAAGCTTTCTTT; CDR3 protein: CASSLGSIYTEAFF